This T cell receptor (beta chain) originates from a study of T cells in Graves' hyperthyroidism and ophthalmopathy. Study-level results: Separating ophthalmopathy from stable hyperthyroidism was achieved by a 13 V-J model.

Germline-derived CDR1 and CDR2 are SSHAT and FNYEAQ (reference sequence). The CDR3 consists of 15 residues. TCR beta CDR3 sequences were amplified from RNA transcripts. The primer set for the first-round RT-PCR of the TCR CDR3 was HTBI. Using its own MiXCR run on the multiplex PCR reads, TCRdb lists one record per CDR3 protein. The repertoire has hundreds of thousands of distinct CDR3 sequences, approximately 42% of them found once; the top ten carry less than 8.5%. Ten or more counts support this clonotype. Its target is not known. Relative to the germline gene, one junction end is altered; a read error may explain this. Every diagnosis used clinical symptoms, serum thyroxine and TRAb, thyroid ultrasound and orbital computed tomography.

What was sequenced was peripheral blood or thyroid tissue (not recorded which). The chain combines TRBV7-7 with TRBJ2-7, with D possibly matching TRBD2 (6 bases). The TCR was taken from an adult man with Graves' disease, either hyperthyroidism or ophthalmopathy (not recorded which). CDR3 residues: CASSLRDSSSYEQYF. The CDR3 nucleotides are TGTGCTAGCAGCTTAAGGGACTCCTCCTCCTACGAGCAGTACTTC.